This is a list of T cell receptor beta chains from one sample in a study of PD-L1 blockade in urothelial cancer. Assay: immunoSEQ multiplex PCR; the TCRdb copy retains only in-frame clones and omits some. The data hold tens of thousands of clones, with around 86% observed a single time. The sequenced sample was PBMCs, obtained around atezolizumab (anti-PD-L1) treatment. Receptor source: a man in his sixties with urothelial cancer. CDR3s include the opening cysteine and the closing phenylalanine or tryptophan. The D gene is left open where the match is weak. Expanded clones are given a class, and other clones once, few, many or no size at all.

J | D | size | V | CDR3 | DNA
TRBJ2-5 | TRBD1 | - | TRBV5-6 | CASSGVGQGEETQYF | TGTGCCAGCAGCGGCGTGGGACAGGGGGAAGAGACCCAGTACTTC
TRBJ2-7 | TRBD1 | - | TRBV19 | CASSHRDRDNEQYF | TGTGCCAGTAGTCACCGGGACAGGGATAACGAGCAGTACTTC
TRBJ2-5 | - | - | TRBV9 | CASSLGQRQETQYF | TGTGCCAGCAGCCTAGGGCAGCGCCAAGAGACCCAGTACTTC
TRBJ1-2 | TRBD1 | - | TRBV19 | CASATGGGSYGYTF | TGTGCCAGTGCAACAGGGGGCGGCAGCTATGGCTACACCTTC
TRBJ2-6 | - | - | TRBV7-2 | CASTGRGRSGANVLTF | TGTGCCAGCACTGGGCGGGGTCGCTCTGGGGCCAACGTCCTGACTTTC
TRBJ1-1 | TRBD1 | - | TRBV6-5 | CASSYSGTVNTEAFF | TGTGCCAGCAGTTACTCGGGGACAGTGAACACTGAAGCTTTCTTT
TRBJ2-7 | - | - | TRBV5-6 | CASSYTSNVYEQYF | TGTGCCAGCAGTTACACATCGAACGTTTACGAGCAGTACTTC
TRBJ1-2 | TRBD1 | - | TRBV6-1 | CANRQGAGYGYTF | TGTGCCAACAGACAGGGGGCAGGCTATGGCTACACCTTC
TRBJ2-7 | TRBD2 | - | TRBV6-5 | CASRRSSGGAYEQYF | TGTGCCAGCAGACGATCTAGCGGGGGGGCGTACGAGCAGTACTTC
TRBJ2-5 | - | - | TRBV29-1 | CSGRGLAAAQYF | TGCAGCGGGAGGGGGCTAGCTGCTGCCCAGTACTTC
TRBJ1-4 | - | - | TRBV28 | CASSLLEGLGLFF | TGTGCCAGCAGTTTATTAGAGGGCTTAGGACTGTTTTTT
TRBJ2-6 | - | - | TRBV22-1 | CPGRLISEQSRANVLTF | TGTCCTGGGAGACTAATTAGCGAACAAAGTCGGGCCAACGTCCTGACTTTC
TRBJ1-4 | - | - | TRBV2 | CASLGQEKLFF | TGTGCCAGCCTGGGGCAAGAAAAACTGTTTTTT
TRBJ2-3 | - | once | TRBV28 | CASRPTTLAASTDTQYF | TGTGCCAGCAGACCGACGACCTTAGCGGCGTCCACAGATACGCAGTATTTT
TRBJ1-6 | TRBD1 | - | TRBV18 | CASSPDGTGGNSPLHF | TGTGCCAGCTCACCGGACGGGACAGGGGGTAATTCACCCCTCCACTTT
TRBJ1-6 | - | - | TRBV18 | CASASREYGSPLHF | TGTGCCAGTGCGTCGAGAGAGTATGGTTCACCCCTCCACTTT
TRBJ2-3 | - | - | TRBV10-3 | CAISGGRTDTQYF | TGTGCCATCAGTGGGGGGCGCACAGATACGCAGTATTTT
TRBJ1-1 | TRBD1 | - | TRBV5-1 | CASSLRAGGMNTEAFF | TGCGCCAGCAGCTTGCGGGCAGGGGGTATGAACACTGAAGCTTTCTTT
TRBJ2-6 | - | - | TRBV30 | CAWSHGGSGANVLTF | TGTGCCTGGAGTCACGGAGGGTCTGGGGCCAACGTCCTGACTTTC
TRBJ1-6 | - | - | TRBV6-5 | CASRLQRPNSPLHF | TGTGCCAGCAGGCTACAGAGACCTAATTCACCCCTCCACTTT
TRBJ1-4 | - | - | TRBV29-1 | CSVNSNEKLFF | TGCAGCGTTAACAGTAATGAAAAACTGTTTTTT
TRBJ1-2 | - | - | TRBV23-1 | CASSQWWMRDGYTF | TGCGCCAGCAGTCAATGGTGGATGAGGGATGGCTACACCTTC
TRBJ1-1 | - | - | TRBV18 | CASSPRGGLNTEAFF | TGTGCCAGCTCACCCCGGGGAGGGCTAAACACTGAAGCTTTCTTT
TRBJ2-2 | - | - | TRBV5-1 | CASSQSIRNTGELFF | TGCGCCAGCAGCCAAAGTATCAGAAACACCGGGGAGCTGTTTTTT
TRBJ1-1 | - | - | TRBV11-3 | CASSLFKNTEAFF | TGTGCCAGCAGCTTATTTAAGAACACTGAAGCTTTCTTT
TRBJ2-1 | TRBD2 | once | TRBV5-1 | CASSLIAGAMDEQFF | TGCGCCAGCAGCTTAATAGCGGGGGCCATGGATGAGCAGTTCTTC
TRBJ1-1 | TRBD1 | few | TRBV11-2 | CASSPGQGANTEAFF | TGTGCCAGCAGCCCGGGACAGGGGGCCAACACTGAAGCTTTCTTT
TRBJ2-7 | - | - | TRBV7-3 | CASSLVAEAPEQYF | TGTGCCAGCAGCTTAGTGGCTGAGGCACCAGAGCAGTACTTC
TRBJ1-2 | TRBD1 | - | TRBV30 | CAWSTQGGRSYGYTF | TGTGCCTGGAGCACCCAAGGGGGCAGAAGCTATGGCTACACCTTC
TRBJ2-1 | - | - | TRBV4-3 | CASSQSVGRGWDEQFF | TGCGCCAGCAGCCAAAGCGTGGGCAGGGGCTGGGATGAGCAGTTCTTC
TRBJ1-1 | - | - | TRBV5-5 | CASSLASVGGDLKLFF | TGTGCCAGCAGCTTGGCCTCGGTGGGAGGGGACCTGAAGCTTTTCTTT
TRBJ2-3 | - | - | TRBV6-4 | CASSDPRFRVADTQYF | TGTGCCAGCAGTGACCCACGTTTTAGAGTGGCAGATACGCAGTATTTT
TRBJ2-7 | TRBD1 | - | TRBV6-6 | CASSYGDRGLNYEQYF | TGTGCCAGCAGTTACGGCGACAGGGGGCTCAATTACGAGCAGTACTTC
TRBJ1-1 | - | once | TRBV11-1 | CASSSHMTAKGTEAFF | TGTGCCAGCAGCTCCCATATGACAGCTAAGGGGACTGAAGCTTTCTTT
TRBJ1-5 | - | - | TRBV30 | CAWSKGAAGDNQPQHF | TGTGCCTGGAGTAAAGGTGCGGCAGGGGACAATCAGCCCCAGCATTTT
TRBJ2-1 | TRBD2 | - | TRBV19 | CASQGTSAYNEQFF | TGTGCCAGCCAGGGGACTAGCGCCTACAATGAGCAGTTCTTC
TRBJ2-5 | TRBD1 | - | TRBV14 | CASSQGRGQGIETQYF | TGTGCCAGCAGCCAAGGCAGGGGGCAAGGAATAGAGACCCAGTACTTC
TRBJ2-7 | TRBD1 | - | TRBV19 | CASSSRDRGLEQYF | TGTGCCAGTAGTAGCCGGGACAGGGGGCTGGAGCAGTACTTC
TRBJ1-5 | - | - | TRBV27 | CASSKWGGSGQPQHF | TGTGCCAGCAGTAAATGGGGAGGGTCTGGGCAGCCCCAGCATTTT
TRBJ2-3 | TRBD2 | - | TRBV7-8 | CASSPKGGPLAGGITQYF | TGTGCCAGCAGCCCCAAGGGAGGCCCACTAGCGGGGGGGATAACGCAGTATTTT